Listed here is a single TCR beta chain. As yet, its antigen is unknown. The data were taken from a study of PD-L1 blockade in urothelial cancer. Study summary: Patients went on atezolizumab in the mid-2010s, receiving 1,200 mg intravenously every 3 weeks. Whole-study results and caveats: It was durable-benefit patients whose tumor-associated blood clones expanded more at 3 weeks.

Patients' urothelial carcinoma was locally advanced or metastatic. The data were produced by immunoSEQ multiplex PCR, yet TCRdb's version contains in-frame clones alone and is incomplete. The table shows 35,000 to 50,000 clones, with about 88% occurring only once. Trimming took 4 bases from V and 5 from J; bases not matched to a gene: 3. Germline lookup yields CDR1 WNHNN and CDR2 SYGVQD (reference sequence). This CDR3 spans 14 amino acids. This sequence joins TRBV10-1 and TRBJ2-7; 12 bases align to TRBD1. This TCR was sampled from a woman in her sixties or seventies with urothelial cancer. The source was PBMCs, collected around atezolizumab (anti-PD-L1) treatment. The CDR3 nucleotides are TGCGCCAGCAGTGGGGACAGGGGGCGGAACGAGCAGTACTTC. This codes for CASSGDRGRNEQYF.